This T cell receptor beta chain is drawn from a study of identical twins. TCRdb re-called the 5' RACE reads through MiXCR, storing one row per CDR3 protein. The sample carries a few hundred thousand distinct CDR3 sequences, roughly a tenth recorded once. Study outcomes and limitations: Monozygotic twins shared more out-of-frame TCR alpha than recombination models predicted.

Only healthy Caucasians were included as donors. Concerning this clonotype itself: Its antigen is unidentified.

This CDR3 spans 13 amino acids. The germline V gene encodes CDR1 LNHDA and CDR2 SQIVND (reference sequence). The V and J ends lost 10 bases and 1 base respectively, with 10 bases between them. This sequence was found in a man between 45 and 60 years old in good health. This chain uses TRBV19 with TRBJ2-2; D gene uncertain. Sequenced input: memory T cells sorted from blood. DNA for the CDR3: TGTGCCACCCCCCAGGAGAACACCGGGGAGCTGTTTTTT. This codes for CATPQENTGELFF. The whole variable domain, remainder taken from reference TRBV19 and TRBJ2-2, is DGGITQSPKYLFRKEGQNVTLSCEQNLNHDAMYWYRQDPGQGLRLIYYSQIVNDFQKGDIAEGYSVSREKKESFPLTVTSAQKNPTAFYLCATPQENTGELFFGEGSRLTVL.